This entry describes one T cell receptor beta chain. Its cognate antigen is unknown. The data stem from a study of monozygotic twins with inflammatory bowel disease. Study-wide results and caveats: Healthy twins shared more clonotypes with others than IBD patients, most markedly active ones. IBD patients showed reduced TCRbeta diversity (inverse Simpson) versus healthy co-twins.

The CDR3 sequence is 15 residues long. Per germline, CDR1 MNHEY and CDR2 SMNVEV (reference sequence). Eight separate reactions per sample served to make cDNA. TCRalpha and TCRbeta cDNA was put through two nested PCRs of approximately 17 and 9 cycles. TCRdb reanalyzed the 5' RACE reads, giving one entry per CDR3 protein sequence and no DNA. Listed are approximately 390,000 distinct CDR3 sequences; about 2.3% falls within the top ten. Sequencing was performed on blood. This sequence was found in a human donor with ulcerative colitis or Crohn's disease, or a healthy co-twin of an affected twin (not recorded which). This chain joins TRBV27 and TRBJ2-5; TCRdb selects TRBD1, and the lack of DNA leaves this call unchecked. The CDR3 sequence is CASRKAFRGAETQYF.